The 31 T cell receptor beta chains given below trace back to one sample, sequenced in a study of shared clonotypes between healthy human individuals. The repertoire was sequenced with immunoSEQ multiplex PCR; TCRdb's copy has only in-frame clones and lacks some. The sample lists 110,000 or so clones, about 62% seen once, with 20% to 25% in the top ten. Sequenced sample: memory CD8+ T cells sorted from blood. Subset meaning: CD45RO+ cells pooled with CCR7-negative TemRA cells. These receptor sequences come from a woman aged 25-40 years in good health.

This clone has a single count. The gene calls are TRBV5-1 and TRBJ2-1; 7 bases are shared with TRBD1. V lost 4 bases to trimming and J lost 2 bases; unmatched junction nucleotides: 9. The CDR3 runs 16 residues. Germline V CDR1 and CDR2: SGHRS, YFSETQ. CDR3 bases: TGCGCCAGCAGCCGGAAAACAGGGGCCGCCTACAATGAGCAGTTCTTC. This codes for CASSRKTGAAYNEQFF.

The chain links TRBV2 to TRBJ1-2; D is unclear. V was clipped by 4 bases and J by 8 bases, with 14 bases between them. The germline V gene encodes CDR1 SNHLY and CDR2 FYNNEI. CDR3 length equals 13 residues. Here the CDR3 reads CASSGWRQSGYTF. The CDR3 DNA is TGTGCCAGCAGTGGGTGGAGGCAGTCCGGCTACACCTTC.

The chain combines TRBV4-2 with TRBJ2-5, with 10 nucleotides matching TRBD2. The DNA end is a closer match to TRBJ2-7, so the J assignment may be wrong. Germline loops: CDR1 LGHNA, CDR2 YNFKEQ. The CDR3 length is 16 residues. The CDR3 region has the DNA TGTGCCAGCAGCCAGGAGGCTAGCGGGAGCACCTACGAGCAGTACTTC. This encodes CASSQEASGSTYEQYF.

This clone has just one count. This chain joins TRBV29-1 and TRBJ2-7; 9 bases align to TRBD2. The trim removed 6 bases at V and 0 bases at J, leaving 9 bases unmatched. The CDR3 runs to 15 residues. Germline V lookup: CDR1 SQVTM, CDR2 ANQGSEA. The CDR3 spells CSVSGLAVPSYEQYF. CDR3 bases: TGCAGCGTATCGGGACTAGCTGTCCCCTCCTACGAGCAGTACTTC.

This sequence joins TRBV13 and TRBJ2-7; weak D call: TRBD1 (6 bases). This CDR3 has 16 amino acids. From germline, CDR1 is PRHDT and CDR2 FYEKMQ (reference sequence). The ends were cut back, 0 bases at V and 0 bases at J, with 12 bases in the middle. The CDR3 DNA sequence: TGTGCCAGCAGCTTAGGAAGCCAGGGGAGCTCCTACGAGCAGTACTTC. Translating gives CASSLGSQGSSYEQYF. Full variable domain (remainder filled in from reference TRBV13 and TRBJ2-7): AAGVIQSPRHLIKEKRETATLKCYPIPRHDTVYWYQQGPGQDPQFLISFYEKMQSDKGSIPDRFSAQQFSDYHSELNMSSLELGDSALYFCASSLGSQGSSYEQYFGPGTRLTVT.

The CDR3 loop reads CASSLGWDSNQPQHF. The CDR3, as DNA: TGTGCCAGCAGTTTGGGTTGGGATAGCAATCAGCCCCAGCATTTT. V gene TRBV28 combines with J gene TRBJ1-5; D is unclear. Germline lookup yields CDR1 MDHEN and CDR2 SYDVKM. Trimming removed 3 bases at V and 0 bases at J, with 9 bases between. The CDR3 sequence is 15 residues long.

This clone appeared a single time. J is TRBJ2-3 and V is TRBV27; 7 bases line up with TRBD2. The CDR3 has 14 residues. The V and J ends lost 6 bases and 4 bases, in that order; junction bases with no gene match: 7. CDR1 is MNHEY and CDR2 is SMNVEV in the germline V gene (reference sequence). The CDR3 nucleotides read TGTGCCAGCAGCCAAGGACTAGTCGCAGATACGCAGTATTTT. Translation: CASSQGLVADTQYF.

The CDR3 protein is CATSRTQGEYNEQFF. As DNA, the CDR3 is TGTGCCACCAGCAGAACCCAGGGAGAATACAATGAGCAGTTCTTC. The chain recombines TRBV15 with TRBJ2-1, with D perhaps given as TRBD1 or TRBD2 (5 bases each). The CDR3 has 15 amino acids. Trimming left V 2 bases short and J 4 bases short, with 12 bases between. Germline V gene data show CDR1 as LNHNV and CDR2 as YYDKDF (reference sequence).

The genes are TRBV5-1 and TRBJ1-1; D unclear. V lost 2 bases to trimming and J lost 7 bases, with 9 bases between them. Germline V gene data show CDR1 as SGHRS and CDR2 as YFSETQ. The CDR3 covers 12 residues. The CDR3, as DNA: TGCGCCAGCAGCTTAACCCTTGATGAAGCTTTCTTT. This codes for CASSLTLDEAFF.

This clone has more than one count but fewer than ten. The V call is TRBV7-2, the J call TRBJ2-1; 15 bases are a match to TRBD2. The germline CDR1 and CDR2 sequences are SGHTA and FQGNSA. This CDR3 has 18 amino acids. The ends lost 1 base at V and 4 bases at J; junction bases unmatched: 5. This CDR3 reads CASSLEGTSGRFYNEQFF. The CDR3 region has the DNA TGTGCCAGCAGCTTAGAGGGGACTAGCGGGAGGTTTTACAATGAGCAGTTCTTC.

J is TRBJ2-2 and V is TRBV11-2; D unresolved. The CDR3 loop spans 14 amino acids. With 5 bases removed from V and 3 bases from J, the gap between germline ends came to 10 bases. Germline V CDR1 and CDR2: SGHAT, FQNNGV. CDR3 residues: CASSNAQYTGELFF. The CDR3 nucleotides are TGTGCCAGCAGCAACGCACAGTACACCGGGGAGCTGTTTTTT.

This clone showed up just a few times. This rearrangement joins TRBV5-4 to TRBJ2-1, with 11 bases aligning to TRBD2. The germline gives CDR1 SGHNT, CDR2 YYREEE (reference sequence). This CDR3 contains 15 residues. V gave up 7 bases and J gave up 12 bases; unmatched junction bases: 15. The CDR3 loop is CASAPGTSGAQGQFF. The CDR3 region has the DNA TGTGCCAGCGCTCCCGGGACTAGCGGCGCACAGGGGCAGTTCTTC.

This clone is judged medium-sized. V usage is TRBV19 and J usage is TRBJ2-7; D is undetermined. Germline V gives CDR1 LNHDA, CDR2 SQIVND (reference sequence). This CDR3 contains 11 residues. Between the trimmed V and J ends, which lost 11 bases and 3 bases, there was a span of 11 bases. CDR3 sequence: CAVSDGYEQYF. As DNA, the CDR3 is TGTGCCGTGTCGGACGGCTACGAGCAGTACTTC.

The chain employs TRBV6-4 and TRBJ1-3, with a weak D call TRBD1 (5 bases). Germline CDR1 is MRHNA and CDR2 is SNTAGT. Trimming removed 7 bases at V and 0 bases at J, with 25 bases between. The CDR3 is made up of 19 amino acids. DNA of the CDR3: TGTGCCAGCATAGGTCTAGCTCTCGGGACGGAGAGCTCTGGAAACACCATATATTTT. It yields the protein CASIGLALGTESSGNTIYF.

The V gene is TRBV7-8, the J gene TRBJ2-5; 7 bases align to TRBD2. V shed 2 bases, J shed 13 bases, and the junction held 10 bases outside the gene matches. CDR3 size: 13 residues. Per the germline V gene, CDR1 is SGHVS and CDR2 is FQNEAQ. DNA of the CDR3: TGTGCCAGCAGCTTATCGATGGGCGGGAGTCTGTACTTC. Amino acid sequence: CASSLSMGGSLYF.

V gene TRBV6-6 combines with J gene TRBJ1-2; D is perhaps TRBD1 (5 bases). Germline V gene sequence: CDR1 MNHNY, CDR2 SVGAGI (reference sequence). CDR3 length: 12 amino acids. With 6 bases removed from V and 5 bases from J, the gap between germline ends came to 10 bases. Here the CDR3 reads CASRSGGYGYTF. The CDR3 nucleotides are TGTGCCAGCAGGTCCGGGGGATATGGCTACACCTTC.

The rearrangement joins TRBV4-2 to TRBJ2-1, with D possibly matching TRBD1 (6 bases). Deletions cut 5 bases from V and 1 base from J, with 12 bases between. Germline V gene data show CDR1 as LGHNA and CDR2 as YNFKEQ. The CDR3 is made up of 15 amino acids. CDR3 protein: CASSVQGRSYNEQFF. CDR3 bases: TGTGCCAGCAGCGTACAGGGTAGATCCTACAATGAGCAGTTCTTC.

This clone was picked up a small number of times. CDR3 protein: CASRDTTVAYEQYF. Here the CDR3 DNA reads TGCGCCAGCAGGGACACCACCGTTGCCTACGAGCAGTACTTC. The chain employs TRBV10-2 and TRBJ2-7; possible D gene TRBD1, 5 bases. V was cut by 6 bases and J by 2 bases, with 14 bases left in between. The CDR3 totals 14 residues. Germline V gene lookup returns CDR1 WSHSY and CDR2 SAAADI.

This clone was recorded many times. The rearrangement uses TRBV25-1 and TRBJ2-1, with TRBD2 identical over 10 bases. The junction had 4 bases not matched to a gene; V was cut back by 3 bases and J by 2 bases. Germline assignment: CDR1 MGHDK and CDR2 SYGVNS. The CDR3 consists of 16 residues. CDR3 in amino acids: CASSDRLAGAYNEQFF. CDR3 sequence (DNA): TGTGCCAGCAGTGATCGGCTAGCGGGAGCCTACAATGAGCAGTTCTTC. The entire variable domain, with the rest obtained from reference TRBV25-1 and TRBJ2-1, is as follows: EADIYQTPRYLVIGTGKKITLECSQTMGHDKMYWYQQDPGMELHLIHYSYGVNSTEKGDLSSESTVSRIRTEHFPLTLESARPSHTSQYLCASSDRLAGAYNEQFFGPGTRLTVL.

The chain employs TRBV11-2 and TRBJ2-7; D ambiguous. The CDR3 loop spans 14 amino acids. V lost 2 bases to trimming and J lost 0 bases, with 8 bases between them. Germline V gene sequence: CDR1 SGHAT, CDR2 FQNNGV. The CDR3, as DNA: TGTGCCAGCAGCTTAAGCCCCAGCTCCTACGAGCAGTACTTC. It translates to CASSLSPSSYEQYF.

This sequence joins TRBV29-1 and TRBJ2-2; D is undetermined. Trimming removed 4 bases from V and 3 bases from J, with 9 bases in between. Germline V gene lookup returns CDR1 SQVTM and CDR2 ANQGSEA. The CDR3 is 13 residues long. The CDR3 DNA follows: TGCAGCGTTGTCGAGCGACACACCGGGGAGCTGTTTTTT. Its translation is CSVVERHTGELFF.

This rearrangement joins TRBV28 to TRBJ2-6, with 9 bases lining up with TRBD1. CDR1 is MDHEN and CDR2 is SYDVKM in the germline V gene. CDR3 length: 16 residues. J gave up 2 bases and V 4 bases, and 3 bases lay outside the gene matches. Here the CDR3 DNA reads TGTGCCAGCAGTTACGGGGACAGGGCTGGGGCCAACGTCCTGACTTTC. Its protein product is CASSYGDRAGANVLTF.

V is TRBV19 and J is TRBJ2-5, with D perhaps matching TRBD2 (6 bases). Near its end, the DNA agrees better with TRBJ2-7, so the J call may be wrong. The CDR3 is 14 residues long. Germline lookup yields CDR1 LNHDA and CDR2 SQIVND (reference sequence). The CDR3 reads CASSSRTNSYEQYF. Here the CDR3 DNA reads TGTGCCAGTAGTTCCCGGACTAACTCCTACGAGCAGTACTTC.

The rearrangement links TRBV7-6 to TRBJ2-7; TRBD1 might be the D (6 bases). Trimming removed 3 bases at V and 4 bases at J, with 10 bases between. This CDR3 has 13 amino acids. The germline gives CDR1 SGHVS, CDR2 FNYEAQ. The CDR3 nucleotides are TGTGCCAGCAGCTTCGTGCAGGGGTACGAGCAGTACTTC. This codes for CASSFVQGYEQYF.

The V gene is TRBV5-1, the J gene TRBJ2-7, with TRBD1 as a possible D gene (5 bases). Germline V gene sequence: CDR1 SGHRS, CDR2 YFSETQ. V was clipped by 0 bases and J by 2 bases, with 15 bases between them. The CDR3 length is 16 residues. Written as DNA, the CDR3 is TGCGCCAGCAGCTTGGCCGGACACCACATAGCCTACGAGCAGTACTTC. Translation gives CASSLAGHHIAYEQYF.

V is TRBV10-2 and J is TRBJ1-1; D is possibly TRBD1 (5 bases). The CDR3 has 14 amino acids. V lost 5 bases, J lost 5 bases, and 15 bases lay in between. CDR1 and CDR2 (germline): WSHSY, SAAADI. This chain's CDR3 is CASSSTDEGTEAFF. The CDR3 coding sequence is TGCGCCAGCAGTTCGACAGACGAGGGGACTGAAGCTTTCTTT.

This clone was seen a single time. The chain has TRBV4-1 and TRBJ2-7; D may match TRBD1 or TRBD2 (5 bases each). V dropped 3 bases and J dropped 0 bases, with 15 bases sitting between them. The CDR3 consists of 16 residues. Germline CDR1 MGHRA, CDR2 YSYEKL. The CDR3 coding sequence is TGCGCCAGCAGCCAGGTTGGACGGGGACCCTCCTACGAGCAGTACTTC. Its protein product is CASSQVGRGPSYEQYF.

This clone was recorded a few times. The chain has TRBV15 and TRBJ2-1, with D perhaps TRBD2 (5 bases). This CDR3 is 16 amino acids long. Germline CDR1 and CDR2: LNHNV and YYDKDF (reference sequence). V lost 3 bases and J 1 base, leaving 13 bases between the germline ends. CDR3 protein: CATSSPERGSYNEQFF. DNA of the CDR3: TGTGCCACCAGCAGTCCCGAACGGGGTTCCTACAATGAGCAGTTCTTC. The full variable domain, with the rest looked up from reference TRBV15 and TRBJ2-1, is DAMVIQNPRYQVTQFGKPVTLSCSQTLNHNVMYWYQQKSSQAPKLLFHYYDKDFNNEADTPDNFQSRRPNTSFCFLDIRSPGLGDTAMYLCATSSPERGSYNEQFFGPGTRLTVL.

This clone was recorded at least ten times. Other DNA sequences in the same sample also yield this CDR3. The genes are TRBV6-5 and TRBJ1-5, with 8 bases matching TRBD1. There are 15 residues in the CDR3. V trimming: 4 bases; J trimming: 5 bases; junction bases outside the gene matches: 7. Germline CDR1 is MNHEY and CDR2 is SVGAGI. CDR3 protein: CASSSDREPYQPQHF. DNA for the CDR3: TGTGCCAGCAGTTCGGACAGGGAGCCTTATCAGCCCCAGCATTTT.

The rearrangement joins TRBV5-1 to TRBJ2-5; the D gene is possibly TRBD2 (6 bases). Per germline, CDR1 SGHRS and CDR2 YFSETQ. The CDR3 extends over 16 amino acids. Trimming pared 0 bases from V and 5 bases from J, leaving 17 bases between. In DNA, the CDR3 is TGCGCCAGCAGCTTGGCCGAGACCGGGAGTTGGGAGACCCAGTACTTC. It is translated as CASSLAETGSWETQYF.

The chain joins TRBV5-6 to TRBJ2-7; no firm D call. V was clipped by 1 base and J by 3 bases, with 8 bases between them. Germline values: CDR1 SGHDT, CDR2 YYEEEE. The CDR3 covers 13 residues. The CDR3 reads CASSLSKIYEQYF. The CDR3 region has the DNA TGTGCCAGCAGCTTGTCAAAGATCTACGAGCAGTACTTC.